The rows below give T cell receptor beta chains drawn from one sample of a study of blood T cell repertoires in COVID-19. Repertoires were generated with immunoSEQ multiplex PCR, while TCRdb's copy carries only in-frame clones and drops some. The sample consists of roughly 200,000 clones, about three quarters of them appearing once. Sequencing was done on a sample of peripheral blood. The receptors shown here come from a woman aged 45-60 years with active or convalescent COVID-19. CDR3s include the opening cysteine and the closing phenylalanine or tryptophan. D genes are given only for firm matches. Only some rows state a clone size, as once, few, many or a class for expanded clones.

d_gene	v_gene	j_gene	len	abundance	CDR3nt	CDR3aa
TRBD1	TRBV5-1	TRBJ1-2	14	NA	TGCGCCAGCAGCTTGGCTCAGGGGGGCTATGGCTACACCTTC	CASSLAQGGYGYTF
TRBD2	TRBV9	TRBJ2-7	13	NA	TGTGCCAGCAGCGTAGGGACTAGCTACGAGCAGTACTTC	CASSVGTSYEQYF
NA	TRBV29-1	TRBJ1-3	14	NA	TGCAGCGCCGCCGGCCGGGGAGCTGGAAACACCATATATTTT	CSAAGRGAGNTIYF
NA	TRBV4-3	TRBJ1-2	14	NA	TGCGCCAGCAGCCAAGTTGCAGGGGATTTTGGCTACACCTTC	CASSQVAGDFGYTF
NA	TRBV18	TRBJ2-5	13	NA	TGTGCCAGCTCACCATGGGGAGGTGAGACCCAGTACTTC	CASSPWGGETQYF
NA	TRBV5-1	TRBJ1-3	12	many	TGCGCCAGCAGCCTCCCCGAGGACACCATATATTTT	CASSLPEDTIYF
TRBD2	TRBV6-2/TRBV6-3	TRBJ2-4	16	NA	TGTGCCAGCAGCCCCTTTAGCGGGAGCCCGGGGAACATTCAGTACTTC	CASSPFSGSPGNIQYF
NA	TRBV19	TRBJ1-2	14	NA	TGTGCCAGTAGTATCTACAGCCCTAACTATGGCTACACCTTC	CASSIYSPNYGYTF
NA	TRBV7-3	TRBJ1-2	16	NA	TGTGCCAGCAGCTTACCCAGGGGTGGTCTCAGGAATGGCTACACCTTC	CASSLPRGGLRNGYTF
NA	TRBV6-5	TRBJ2-7	12	NA	TGTGCCAGCAGCCGACCCGGGGGCGAGCAGTACTTC	CASSRPGGEQYF
TRBD1	TRBV19	TRBJ1-2	13	NA	TGTGCCAGTAGTTTGCCAGGGGGCTATGGCTACACCTTC	CASSLPGGYGYTF
TRBD1	TRBV14	TRBJ1-1	14	NA	TGTGCCAGCAGGGGACAGGGGATGAACACTGAAGCTTTCTTT	CASRGQGMNTEAFF
TRBD1	TRBV6-5	TRBJ2-2	15	NA	TGTGCCAGCAGTTATGGGACAGTAAACACCGGGGAGCTGTTTTTT	CASSYGTVNTGELFF
NA	TRBV11-2	TRBJ1-5	13	NA	TGTGCCAGCAGCTTAACAGGGAATCAGCCCCAGCATTTT	CASSLTGNQPQHF
NA	TRBV2	TRBJ1-2	15	NA	TGTGCCACCTCTCCCCTTATGTCAGGGGTATCCGGCTACACCTTC	CATSPLMSGVSGYTF
TRBD2	TRBV7-2	TRBJ2-5	15	NA	TGTGCCAGCAGCTTTACTAGCGGTCCACAAGAGACCCAGTACTTC	CASSFTSGPQETQYF
TRBD1	TRBV6-4	TRBJ1-5	16	NA	TGTGCCAGCAGTGACTCTGACAGGGAAAACAATCAGCCCCAGCATTTT	CASSDSDRENNQPQHF
TRBD1	TRBV7-3	TRBJ1-2	14	NA	TGTGCCAGCAGCCTAGGACAGGGGATGAGAGGCTACACCTTC	CASSLGQGMRGYTF
NA	TRBV6-5	TRBJ1-6	13	NA	TGTGCCAGCATGTGGTCAGGGGATGAACCCCTCCACTTT	CASMWSGDEPLHF
TRBD2	TRBV30	TRBJ2-3	17	few	TGTGCCTGGAGTGCCGGACTAGCGGGGGCCAGCACAGATACGCAGTATTTT	CAWSAGLAGASTDTQYF
NA	TRBV5-5	TRBJ1-6	14	NA	TGTGCCAGCAGCTTGCGGGGTAAGAATTCACCCCTCCACTTT	CASSLRGKNSPLHF
NA	TRBV10-3	TRBJ2-7	13	NA	TGTGCCAATAAGACAGGCAGCTCCTACGAGCAGTACTTC	CANKTGSSYEQYF